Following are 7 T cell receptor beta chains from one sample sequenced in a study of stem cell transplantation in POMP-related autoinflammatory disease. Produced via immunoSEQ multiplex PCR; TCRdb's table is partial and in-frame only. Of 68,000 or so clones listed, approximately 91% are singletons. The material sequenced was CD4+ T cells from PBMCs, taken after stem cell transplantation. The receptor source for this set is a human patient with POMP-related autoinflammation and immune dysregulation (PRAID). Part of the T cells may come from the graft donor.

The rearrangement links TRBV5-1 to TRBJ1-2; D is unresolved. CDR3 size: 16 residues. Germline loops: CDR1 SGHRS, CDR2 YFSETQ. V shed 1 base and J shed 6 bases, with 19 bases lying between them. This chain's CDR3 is CASSLTTYTEEDGYTF. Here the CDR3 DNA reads TGCGCCAGCAGCTTGACGACCTACACCGAGGAGGATGGCTACACCTTC.

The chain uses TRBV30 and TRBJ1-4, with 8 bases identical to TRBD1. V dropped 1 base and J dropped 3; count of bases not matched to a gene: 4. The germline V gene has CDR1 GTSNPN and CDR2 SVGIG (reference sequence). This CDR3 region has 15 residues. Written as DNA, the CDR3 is TGTGCCTGGAGTGCTCAGGGGGCGGCTAATGAAAAACTGTTTTTT. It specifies CAWSAQGAANEKLFF.

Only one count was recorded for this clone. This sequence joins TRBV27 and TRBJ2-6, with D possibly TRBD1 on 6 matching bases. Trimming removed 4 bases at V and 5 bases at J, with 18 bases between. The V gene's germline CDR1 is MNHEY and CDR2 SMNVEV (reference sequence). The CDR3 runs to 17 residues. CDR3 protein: CASSSGASHHWANVLTF. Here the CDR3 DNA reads TGTGCCAGCAGTTCAGGGGCCTCCCACCACTGGGCCAACGTCCTGACTTTC.

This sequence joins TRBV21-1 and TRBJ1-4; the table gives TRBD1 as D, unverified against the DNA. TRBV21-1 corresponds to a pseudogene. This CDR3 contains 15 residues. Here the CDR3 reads CASSKANWPDEKLFF. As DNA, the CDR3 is TGTGCCAGCAGCAAAGCAAATTGGCCAGATGAAAAACTGTTTTTT.

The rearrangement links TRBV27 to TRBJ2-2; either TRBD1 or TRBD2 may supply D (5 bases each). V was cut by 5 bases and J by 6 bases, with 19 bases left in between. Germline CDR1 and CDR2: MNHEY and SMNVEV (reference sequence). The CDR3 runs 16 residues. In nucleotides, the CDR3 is TGTGCCAGCAGTCGGGACCGGGACCTACACCCCGGGGAGCTGTTTTTT. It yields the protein CASSRDRDLHPGELFF.

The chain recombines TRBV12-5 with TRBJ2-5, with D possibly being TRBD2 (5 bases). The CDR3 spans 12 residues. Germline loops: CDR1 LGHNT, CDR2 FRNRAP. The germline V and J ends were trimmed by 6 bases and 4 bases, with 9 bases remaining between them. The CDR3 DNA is TGTGCTAGTGGCTTCGGAGGAGAGACCCAGTACTTC. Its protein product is CASGFGGETQYF.

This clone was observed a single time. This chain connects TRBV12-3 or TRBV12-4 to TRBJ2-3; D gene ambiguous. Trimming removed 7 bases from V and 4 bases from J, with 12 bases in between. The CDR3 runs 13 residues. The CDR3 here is CASKPRPADTQYF. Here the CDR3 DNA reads TGTGCCAGCAAGCCACGGCCGGCAGATACGCAGTATTTT.